A few counts support the clone carrying this T cell receptor (beta chain). Other DNA sequences in the same sample also yield this CDR3. This sample stems from a study of blood T cell repertoires in COVID-19. Study information: There were acute and convalescent COVID-19 samples, and they came from the United States, Italy and Spain. T cells, B-cell-depleted T cells, or PBMCs provided the cDNA or gDNA that served as material.

Per the authors' pipeline: Reference gene primer amplification gave nucleated cell count estimates. This table comes from immunoSEQ multiplex PCR, and its TCRdb copy is limited to in-frame clones, with some not included. D and trimming come from the DNA, and the V and J calls and clone size come from that table. The repertoire holds about 190,000 clones, with roughly 78% as singletons. CDR1 and CDR2 from the germline V gene are SGHRS and YFSETQ. The CDR3 sequence is 13 residues long. The V and J ends lost 4 bases and 1 base respectively, with 8 bases between them. What was sequenced was peripheral blood. This receptor was taken from a woman of 80 years or more with active or convalescent COVID-19. This chain links TRBV5-1 with TRBJ1-1; TRBD1 is a possible D gene (6 bases). The CDR3 is CASSQGQNTEAFF. CDR3 bases: TGCGCCAGCAGCCAGGGACAGAACACTGAAGCTTTCTTT. The full variable domain, its missing parts supplied by reference TRBV5-1 and TRBJ1-1, is KAGVTQTPRYLIKTRGQQVTLSCSPISGHRSVSWYQQTPGQGLQFLFEYFSETQRNKGNFPGRFSGRQFSNSRSEMNVSTLELGDSALYLCASSQGQNTEAFFGQGTRLTVV.